Each of the 24 T cell receptor beta chains below was sequenced from the same sample in a study of blood T cells in healthy people across ages. Alongside a J-beta primer mix, a sample-barcoded 5' primer served in a second PCR lasting about 7 to 11 cycles. TCRdb recomputed calls from the 5' RACE reads with MiXCR, one row per CDR3 protein. This table holds about 1.4 million distinct CDR3 sequences, around 55% found once. Sequencing was carried out using blood. The receptors derive from a man between 18 and 29 years old in good health.

This chain connects TRBV20-1 to TRBJ2-1; TRBD2 matches 8 bases. The V gene end was trimmed by 0 bases and the J gene end by 5 bases; junction bases not matched to a gene: 24. Germline V lookup: CDR1 DFQATT, CDR2 SNEGSKA (reference sequence). The CDR3 sequence is 21 residues long. CDR3 in amino acids: CSAREIRSGTSANGRDNEQFF. CDR3 DNA sequence: TGCAGTGCTAGAGAGATTCGGAGTGGGACTAGTGCTAATGGGCGGGACAATGAGCAGTTCTTC.

This rearrangement joins TRBV7-7 to TRBJ2-5; unclear D gene. This CDR3 has 15 amino acids. V was cut by 4 bases and J by 6 bases, with 18 bases left in between. In germline, CDR1 is SSHAT, CDR2 FNYEAQ (reference sequence). The CDR3 protein is CASSSLGSKGKTQYF. The CDR3 DNA reads TGTGCCAGCAGCTCACTCGGGTCAAAGGGAAAGACCCAGTACTTC.

The rearrangement links TRBV12-3 or TRBV12-4 to TRBJ2-4; D gene uncertain. The V end lost 6 bases, the J end lost 3 bases, and 24 bases lay between the germline ends. This CDR3 region has 18 residues. The chain's CDR3 is CASRDGRPSKPDKNIQYF. The CDR3, as DNA: TGTGCCAGCAGGGATGGACGGCCCTCGAAGCCAGACAAAAACATTCAGTACTTC.

The CDR3 spells CASSRRTTSLYTEAFF. The CDR3 nucleotides are TGTGCCAGCAGCCGGCGGACAACCTCCCTGTACACTGAAGCTTTCTTT. The V call is TRBV14, the J call TRBJ1-1; possibly TRBD1 for D (5 bases). CDR3 length equals 16 residues. V was cut by 4 bases and J by 3 bases, with 18 bases left in between. The germline V gene has CDR1 SGHDN and CDR2 FVKESK. The whole variable domain, remainder taken from reference TRBV14 and TRBJ1-1, is EAGVTQFPSHSVIEKGQTVTLRCDPISGHDNLYWYRRVMGKEIKFLLHFVKESKQDESGMPNNRFLAERTGGTYSTLKVQPAELEDSGVYFCASSRRTTSLYTEAFFGQGTRLTVV.

Worth noting for this clonotype: With a much larger clone just one base away, this may be a read error. This chain uses TRBV7-9 with TRBJ2-1; TRBD1 might be the D (5 bases). Trimming removed 4 bases at V and 5 bases at J, with 6 bases between. The CDR3 consists of 12 residues. The germline V gene has CDR1 SEHNR and CDR2 FQNEAQ (reference sequence). The CDR3 is CASSSQDNEQFF. CDR3 DNA: TGTGCCAGCAGCTCACAGGACAATGAGCAGTTCTTC.

This sequence joins TRBV21-1 and TRBJ2-7; whether TRBD1, the table's D call, matches the DNA was not checked. TRBV21-1 is designated a pseudogene. This CDR3 comprises 16 residues. This chain's CDR3 is CASSIRPGTTSYEQYF. The CDR3 region has the DNA TGTGCCAGCAGCATACGCCCCGGGACAACCTCCTACGAGCAGTACTTC.

The chain employs TRBV3-1 and TRBJ2-3, with TRBD2 identical over 8 bases. In germline, CDR1 is LGHDT, CDR2 YNNKEL (reference sequence). The CDR3 loop spans 16 amino acids. The ends lost 8 bases at V and 2 bases at J; junction bases unmatched: 12. The CDR3 here is CASSRLAGGFTDTQYF. CDR3 nucleotides: TGTGCCAGCTCCCGTCTGGCGGGAGGTTTCACAGATACGCAGTATTTT.

This chain connects TRBV12-3 or TRBV12-4 to TRBJ2-1; D is perhaps TRBD2 (6 bases). V dropped 3 bases and J dropped 0 bases, with 9 bases sitting between them. The CDR3 consists of 15 residues. CDR3 in DNA: TGTGCCAGCAGTTTTTGGAGGGGCTCCTACAATGAGCAGTTCTTC. It yields the protein CASSFWRGSYNEQFF.

In this sample, this clonotype turned up a few times. The chain recombines TRBV10-3 with TRBJ2-3; D gene unclear. Per the germline V gene, CDR1 is ENHRY and CDR2 is SYGVKD. This CDR3 contains 16 residues. With 3 bases removed from V and 0 bases from J, the gap between germline ends came to 13 bases. CDR3 amino acids: CAISEPGGASTDTQYF. The CDR3, as DNA: TGTGCCATCAGTGAACCCGGCGGAGCTAGCACAGATACGCAGTATTTT.

V gene TRBV9 combines with J gene TRBJ2-1; maybe TRBD2 (5 bases). CDR1 and CDR2 from the germline V gene are SGDLS and YYNGEE. V dropped 6 bases and J dropped 14 bases, with 18 bases sitting between them. The CDR3 totals 12 residues. The CDR3 DNA is TGTGCCAGCACCCGAATCCGTGGGGAGAAGTTCTTC. This translates into CASTRIRGEKFF. Drawing the rest from reference TRBV9 and TRBJ2-1, the complete variable domain is DSGVTQTPKHLITATGQRVTLRCSPRSGDLSVYWYQQSLDQGLQFLIQYYNGEERAKGNILERFSAQQFPDLHSELNLSSLELGDSALYFCASTRIRGEKFFGPGTRLTVL.

The chain carries TRBV11-2 and TRBJ1-1; D not certain. Germline V CDR1 and CDR2: SGHAT, FQNNGV. Trimming pared 6 bases from V and 1 base from J, leaving 9 bases between. This CDR3 has 13 residues. The CDR3 sequence: CASRSEGNTEAFF. The CDR3 DNA follows: TGTGCCAGCAGGTCGGAAGGGAACACTGAAGCTTTCTTT.

This clonotype was found a few times. V is TRBV6-5 and J is TRBJ1-2; maybe TRBD1 (5 bases). Trimming removed 5 bases from V and 0 bases from J, with 10 bases in between. This CDR3 has 14 amino acids. The germline gives CDR1 MNHEY, CDR2 SVGAGI. The CDR3 region has the DNA TGTGCCAGCAGTATGACAGCATCTAACTATGGCTACACCTTC. This codes for CASSMTASNYGYTF.

The chain combines TRBV5-1 with TRBJ2-3; 7 nucleotides match TRBD1. CDR3 size: 15 residues. V lost 4 bases and J lost 0; bases outside the gene matches: 5. Germline V gene lookup returns CDR1 SGHRS and CDR2 YFSETQ. The CDR3 sequence is CASSPLTGSTDTQYF. The DNA of the CDR3 is TGCGCCAGCAGCCCCCTGACAGGGAGCACAGATACGCAGTATTTT.

This clonotype has a handful of counts. This chain links TRBV12-3 or TRBV12-4 with TRBJ2-2; a weak D match, TRBD1 (6 bases). This CDR3 region has 14 residues. The germline V and J ends were trimmed by 6 bases and 5 bases, with 13 bases remaining between them. The CDR3 DNA follows: TGTGCCAGCAGCCCTTCAGGGGAGACCGGGGAGCTGTTTTTT. Translated: CASSPSGETGELFF.

V and J are TRBV4-1 and TRBJ1-5; perhaps TRBD1 as D (6 bases). V lost 0 bases to trimming and J lost 5 bases, with 11 bases between them. The CDR3 has 15 residues. Per germline, CDR1 MGHRA and CDR2 YSYEKL. The CDR3 bases are TGCGCCAGCAGCCAAGAACAGGGACTGGATCAGCCCCAGCATTTT. This codes for CASSQEQGLDQPQHF.

This chain joins TRBV6-4 and TRBJ1-2; possibly TRBD1 for D (6 bases). The CDR3 runs 16 residues. Trimming took 2 bases from V and 4 from J, leaving 17 bases between them. Germline V lookup: CDR1 MRHNA, CDR2 SNTAGT. The chain's CDR3 is CASSDKGGGDSYGYTF. CDR3 DNA sequence: TGTGCCAGCAGTGACAAGGGCGGGGGCGATAGCTATGGCTACACCTTC.

There are a few counts of this clonotype. The chain has TRBV5-1 and TRBJ1-1; weak D call: TRBD1 (5 bases). Per germline, CDR1 SGHRS and CDR2 YFSETQ. The V end lost 0 bases, the J end lost 5 bases, and 11 bases lay between the germline ends. CDR3 length equals 14 residues. The CDR3 is CASSLGQGWTEAFF. The CDR3 nucleotides are TGCGCCAGCAGCTTGGGGCAGGGTTGGACTGAAGCTTTCTTT.

DNA for the CDR3: TGTGCCAGCAATCCGGGACAGTTATATGGCTACACCTTC. It encodes CASNPGQLYGYTF. This rearrangement joins TRBV2 to TRBJ1-2; 7 nucleotides align to TRBD1. V was clipped by 7 bases and J by 5 bases; unmatched bases: 7. Per the germline V gene, CDR1 is SNHLY and CDR2 is FYNNEI. The CDR3 has 13 residues.

The chain recombines TRBV20-1 with TRBJ2-1; 7 bases line up with TRBD2. The ends lost 1 base at V and 9 bases at J; junction bases unmatched: 12. The CDR3 totals 15 residues. From germline, CDR1 is DFQATT and CDR2 SNEGSKA (reference sequence). DNA for the CDR3: TGCAGTGCTAGAGCACTCGATGGGGGGGTGGGTGAGCAGTTCTTC. It is translated as CSARALDGGVGEQFF.

The gene calls are TRBV25-1 and TRBJ2-1; the match to TRBD2 covers 10 bases. The CDR3 length is 18 residues. Trimming removed 5 bases from V and 7 bases from J; junction bases left unmatched: 17. Germline-derived CDR1 and CDR2 are MGHDK and SYGVNS. CDR3 in DNA: TGTGCCAGCAGTCCGAATCCCCTGGCTAGCGGGAGCAGAAATGAGCAGTTCTTC. It specifies CASSPNPLASGSRNEQFF. The complete variable domain, with remaining parts taken from reference TRBV25-1 and TRBJ2-1, reads EADIYQTPRYLVIGTGKKITLECSQTMGHDKMYWYQQDPGMELHLIHYSYGVNSTEKGDLSSESTVSRIRTEHFPLTLESARPSHTSQYLCASSPNPLASGSRNEQFFGPGTRLTVL.

The rearrangement uses TRBV6-2 or TRBV6-3 and TRBJ1-5; 9 bases are a match to TRBD1. The CDR3 length is 12 residues. Germline trimming cut 5 bases from V and 14 bases from J; bases unmatched to any gene: 7. Germline CDR1 is MNHEY and CDR2 is SVGEGT. The CDR3 protein is CASSAETGGEHF. The CDR3 DNA sequence: TGTGCCAGCAGTGCCGAGACAGGGGGGGAGCATTTT.

J is TRBJ1-2 and V is TRBV6-6; D gene unclear. This CDR3 spans 14 amino acids. The germline V and J ends were trimmed by 6 bases and 3 bases, with 14 bases remaining between them. The germline CDR1 and CDR2 sequences are MNHNY and SVGAGI (reference sequence). In DNA, the CDR3 is TGTGCCAGCAGAACCCCCGTTGGCGACTATGGCTACACCTTC. This codes for CASRTPVGDYGYTF.

This clonotype was observed once. The chain uses TRBV7-9 and TRBJ2-5; a weak D match, TRBD1 (6 bases). V was cut by 0 bases and J by 1 base, with 9 bases left in between. Germline CDR1 reads SEHNR; CDR2 reads FQNEAQ (reference sequence). The CDR3 is 15 amino acids. CDR3 nucleotides: TGTGCCAGCAGCTTAGCGACAGGAATCCAAGAGACCCAGTACTTC. This encodes CASSLATGIQETQYF.

The rearrangement uses TRBV4-3 and TRBJ2-3, with 7 positions matching TRBD1. The CDR3 has 16 amino acids. The V segment lost 0 bases and the J segment 4 bases; nucleotides outside the gene matches: 7. Looked up from germline, CDR1 is LGHNA and CDR2 is YSLEER. The CDR3 protein is CASSQDLQGFADTQYF. Here the CDR3 DNA reads TGCGCCAGCAGCCAAGACCTACAGGGGTTCGCAGATACGCAGTATTTT.